This T cell receptor (beta chain) was profiled in a study of T cell responses to AZD1222 COVID-19 vaccine. Study-level points and caveats: Donors were mostly white British, more females; clonal diversity possibly underestimated. Spike-specific TCR repertoires showed rising breadth and depth after two AZD1222 doses. Sampled repertoires all dated from after the peak T cell response. Mapped onto spike, vaccine-associated CD4 TCRs spanned it and were dominant at 160-218 and 743-854.

This table comes from immunoSEQ multiplex PCR, and its TCRdb copy is limited to in-frame clones, with some not included. The top ten hold roughly 3% of the sample, which has around 130,000 clones, 91% seen once. The CDR3 contains 16 residues. Deletions cut 0 bases from V and 3 bases from J, with 13 bases between. Germline V gene data show CDR1 as SGHRS and CDR2 as YFSETQ. As to this clone: No antigen is known for it.

The material sequenced was peripheral blood, taken on day 0 of AZD1222 vaccination. This chain connects TRBV5-1 to TRBJ1-3, with unresolved D. The sequence derives from an adult in good health. Written as DNA, the CDR3 is TGCGCCAGCAGCTTGGGTGACTTCGGAGGTGGAAACACCATATATTTT. Its translation is CASSLGDFGGGNTIYF.